Below are 21 T cell receptor beta chains sequenced from a single sample in a study of identical twins (dated by TCRdb to about 2016). The library relied on 5' RACE. The sample was run on an Illumina HiSeq 2000. TCRdb reworked the public reads: Q25 trimming with fastp, MiXCR clone assembly, productive beta chains retained. Rows are unified per CDR3 protein, each entry keeping the most common DNA and genes. For this sample the table gives approximately 1.8 million distinct CDR3 sequences, of which around 29% were detected only once. Of the sample, about 0.27% falls within the top ten clones. The specimen was cord blood. These receptors all stem from a newborn girl in good health.

This sequence joins TRBV11-2 and TRBJ2-1, with 10 positions matching TRBD2. V shed 5 bases, J shed 10 bases, and the junction held 14 bases outside the gene matches. CDR3 length: 16 residues. Germline values: CDR1 SGHAT, CDR2 FQNNGV. DNA of the CDR3: TGTGCCAGCAGCCGAGGGGGTCTAGCGGGAGTTGAAGAGCAGTTCTTC. This sequence encodes CASSRGGLAGVEEQFF.

The gene calls are TRBV3-1 and TRBJ1-5; D not resolved. V gave up 4 bases and J gave up 1 base, with 8 bases separating them. The germline V gene encodes CDR1 LGHDT and CDR2 YNNKEL (reference sequence). CDR3 length: 14 residues. The CDR3 nucleotides are TGTGCCAGCAGCCCGACGCTAAGCAATCAGCCCCAGCATTTT. Encoded protein: CASSPTLSNQPQHF.

This clonotype was observed a few times. This chain joins TRBV29-1 and TRBJ2-1, with no clear D. The length of the CDR3 is 14 residues. Trimming pared 5 bases from V and 2 bases from J, leaving 13 bases between. CDR1 is SQVTM and CDR2 is ANQGSEA in the germline V gene. This chain's CDR3 is CSVLPPWTYNEQFF. Written as DNA, the CDR3 is TGCAGCGTTCTCCCCCCTTGGACCTACAATGAGCAGTTCTTC.

This chain joins TRBV29-1 and TRBJ2-2; D tentatively fits TRBD1 or TRBD2 (6 bases each). This CDR3 spans 16 amino acids. Trimming removed 0 bases from V and 5 bases from J, with 16 bases in between. Germline CDR1 is SQVTM and CDR2 is ANQGSEA. The CDR3 spells CSVEDRSRGGTGELFF. For the CDR3, the DNA is TGCAGCGTTGAAGATCGGTCCAGGGGAGGAACCGGGGAGCTGTTTTTT.

Worth noting for this clonotype: An end of the junction differs from the germline gene, which may be a read error. The gene calls are TRBV20-1 and TRBJ2-2; a weak D match, TRBD1 (6 bases). This CDR3 has 14 residues. In germline, CDR1 is DFQATT, CDR2 SNEGSKA (reference sequence). In DNA form, the CDR3 reads TGCAGCGCTAGATCGGACAGCCAAACCGGGGAGCTGTTTTTT. This sequence encodes CSARSDSQTGELFF.

This chain joins TRBV6-1 and TRBJ2-7; 8 nucleotides line up with TRBD2. This CDR3 region has 15 residues. With V trimmed by 3 bases and J by 2 bases, 6 bases remained unmatched. CDR1 and CDR2 from the germline V gene are MNHNS and SASEGT. CDR3 nucleotides: TGTGCCAGCAGTGACCGACTAGCGACGACCTACGAGCAGTACTTC. It encodes CASSDRLATTYEQYF.

This chain connects TRBV7-9 to TRBJ1-1; 8 positions agree with TRBD1. The CDR3 contains 17 residues. The V gene's germline CDR1 is SEHNR and CDR2 FQNEAQ (reference sequence). J gave up 5 bases and V 3 bases, and 14 bases lay outside the gene matches. The DNA of the CDR3 is TGTGCCAGCAGCTTCGACCTAGCTTGGACAGGGTCAACTGAAGCTTTCTTT. Protein sequence: CASSFDLAWTGSTEAFF.

The chain has TRBV11-2 and TRBJ1-2, with 8 nucleotides matching TRBD1. The CDR3 is 15 residues long. Germline CDR1 is SGHAT and CDR2 is FQNNGV. V lost 8 bases and J lost 7; bases outside the gene matches: 15. The CDR3 DNA follows: TGTGCCAGCCGCCTTAGTAGGGACAGGTCCTTTGGCTACACCTTC. Protein sequence: CASRLSRDRSFGYTF.

CDR3 sequence: CATAGTGNYNEQFF. CDR3 coding DNA: TGTGCCACCGCAGGGACAGGGAACTACAATGAGCAGTTCTTC. The chain links TRBV24-1 to TRBJ2-1; 9 nucleotides align to TRBD1. This CDR3 region has 14 residues. Germline CDR1 and CDR2: KGHDR and SFDVKD. Losses at the gene ends were 9 bases for V and 3 bases for J; bases not matched to a gene: 5.

The chain uses TRBV20-1 and TRBJ2-5; TRBD2 is a possible D gene (5 bases). Germline-derived CDR1 and CDR2 are DFQATT and SNEGSKA (reference sequence). The length of the CDR3 is 14 residues. Trimming pared 1 base from V and 2 bases from J, leaving 11 bases between. CDR3 bases: TGCAGTGCTAGAGTCGGACTGCTACAAGAGACCCAGTACTTC. Protein: CSARVGLLQETQYF.

Worth noting for this clonotype: This is likely a read error, given that the CDR3 carries no conserved phenylalanine or tryptophan at its end. The chain carries TRBV5-1 and TRBJ2-6; 9 bases align to TRBD1. Germline V gene sequence: CDR1 SGHRS, CDR2 YFSETQ. The V and J ends lost 4 bases and 1 base, in that order; junction bases with no gene match: 12. The CDR3 sequence is 19 residues long. The CDR3 reads CASSPYRDRVRSGANVLTS. The CDR3 DNA follows: TGCGCCAGCAGCCCTTACCGGGACAGGGTAAGGTCTGGGGCCAACGTCCTGACTTCC.

The V and J genes are TRBV27 and TRBJ2-4, with a tentative D call TRBD1 (6 bases). Trimming removed 5 bases from V and 12 bases from J, with 26 bases in between. Per the germline V gene, CDR1 is MNHEY and CDR2 is SMNVEV (reference sequence). The CDR3 runs 16 residues. The CDR3 here is CASSGRTDRGPYDQYF. In nucleotides, the CDR3 is TGTGCCAGCAGTGGAAGGACAGACCGGGGCCCCTACGATCAGTACTTC.

Turning to this clonotype: At one of its ends the junction is not consistent with the germline gene, which may arise from a read error. The V call is TRBV7-7, the J call TRBJ2-2, with a weak D call TRBD2 (6 bases). Germline CDR1 and CDR2: SSHAT and FNYEAQ (reference sequence). The CDR3 extends over 14 amino acids. This CDR3 reads CASSEGLNTGELFF. CDR3 nucleotide sequence: TGTGCTAGCAGCGAGGGACTGAACACCGGGGAGCTGTTTTTT.

The sample holds many counts of this clonotype. The chain links TRBV3-1 to TRBJ2-5, with TRBD2 identical over 11 bases. Germline V gene sequence: CDR1 LGHDT, CDR2 YNNKEL (reference sequence). There are 16 residues in the CDR3. V dropped 1 base and J dropped 0; count of bases not matched to a gene: 1. The DNA for the CDR3 is TGTGCCAGCAGCCAAGGGACTAGCGGGTACCAAGAGACCCAGTACTTC. Translating it yields CASSQGTSGYQETQYF.

The chain carries TRBV7-9 and TRBJ2-3, with D possibly being TRBD2 (5 bases). The V and J ends lost 3 bases and 2 bases respectively, with 12 bases between them. The CDR3 loop spans 15 amino acids. The V gene's germline CDR1 is SEHNR and CDR2 FQNEAQ (reference sequence). DNA of the CDR3: TGTGCCAGCAGCTTTAAGCGGATACACACAGATACGCAGTATTTT. Protein sequence: CASSFKRIHTDTQYF.

V gene TRBV6-2 or TRBV6-3 combines with J gene TRBJ2-7; maybe TRBD1 (6 bases). Trimming shortened V by 0 bases and J by 0 bases, and 12 bases separated the two germline ends. CDR3 length: 16 amino acids. Looked up from germline, CDR1 is MNHEY and CDR2 is SVGEGT. CDR3: CASSYSESDSSYEQYF. In DNA, the CDR3 is TGTGCCAGCAGTTACTCGGAATCGGACAGCTCCTACGAGCAGTACTTC.

This clonotype was recorded many times. The chain couples TRBV10-3 to TRBJ2-7, with D maybe TRBD1 (6 bases). V shed 7 bases and J shed 3 bases, with 13 bases lying between them. The germline gives CDR1 ENHRY, CDR2 SYGVKD. The CDR3 consists of 13 residues. This CDR3 reads CAIMAPGDYEQYF. The CDR3 DNA sequence: TGTGCCATCATGGCGCCAGGGGACTACGAGCAGTACTTC.

The table lists this clonotype with many counts. V gene TRBV28 combines with J gene TRBJ2-7; 9 nucleotides match TRBD2. V lost 6 bases and J lost 3; bases outside the gene matches: 9. The CDR3 is made up of 15 amino acids. The germline gives CDR1 MDHEN, CDR2 SYDVKM. CDR3 sequence (DNA): TGTGCCAGCAGCCGCCCCACTAGCGGGCACTACGAGCAGTACTTC. It specifies CASSRPTSGHYEQYF. Together with reference TRBV28 and TRBJ2-7, the CDR3 gives the full variable domain: DVKVTQSSRYLVKRTGEKVFLECVQDMDHENMFWYRQDPGLGLRLIYFSYDVKMKEKGDIPEGYSVSREKKERFSLILESASTNQTSMYLCASSRPTSGHYEQYFGPGTRLTVT.

The chain joins TRBV20-1 to TRBJ2-7, with TRBD2 matching over 7 bases. The DNA end is more similar to TRBJ2-5, so the J call may be wrong. The CDR3 runs 14 residues. Germline CDR1 DFQATT, CDR2 SNEGSKA (reference sequence). The CDR3 nucleotides read TGCAGTGCTAGAACCGCGGGAGCCCTGGAGACCCAGTACTTC. This codes for CSARTAGALETQYF.

The chain employs TRBV6-1 and TRBJ2-3; 10 bases match TRBD2. V lost 4 bases, J lost 4 bases, and 2 bases stayed unmatched. This CDR3 has 14 amino acids. Germline V lookup: CDR1 MNHNS, CDR2 SASEGT. CDR3 region: CASSVAGGADTQYF. The CDR3 DNA reads as TGTGCCAGCAGTGTAGCGGGGGGTGCAGATACGCAGTATTTT.

The chain employs TRBV5-1 and TRBJ2-7; 9 bases agree with TRBD1. The CDR3 totals 14 residues. Per the germline V gene, CDR1 is SGHRS and CDR2 is YFSETQ. V was clipped by 4 bases and J by 4 bases; unmatched bases: 6. The CDR3 loop reads CASSPMTGGYEQYF. CDR3 nucleotides: TGCGCCAGCAGCCCTATGACAGGGGGTTACGAGCAGTACTTC.